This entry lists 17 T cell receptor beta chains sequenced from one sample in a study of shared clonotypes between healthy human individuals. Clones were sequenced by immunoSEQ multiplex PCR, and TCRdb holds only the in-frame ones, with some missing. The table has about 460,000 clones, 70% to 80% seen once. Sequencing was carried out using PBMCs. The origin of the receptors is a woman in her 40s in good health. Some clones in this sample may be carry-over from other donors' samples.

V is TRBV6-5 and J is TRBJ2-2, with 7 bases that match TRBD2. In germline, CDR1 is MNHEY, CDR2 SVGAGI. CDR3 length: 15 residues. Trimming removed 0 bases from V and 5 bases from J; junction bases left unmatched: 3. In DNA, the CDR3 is TGTGCCAGCAGTTACTCGGGGGGGTTTACCGGGGAGCTGTTTTTT. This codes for CASSYSGGFTGELFF.

The CDR3 coding sequence is TGCGCCAGCAGCTTGGAGTACAGGGGAGGGGATACGCAGTATTTT. Its protein is CASSLEYRGGDTQYF. This chain links TRBV5-1 with TRBJ2-3, with D perhaps assigned TRBD1 or TRBD2 (7 bases each). Trimming removed 0 bases at V and 6 bases at J, with 14 bases between. This CDR3 contains 15 residues. From germline, CDR1 is SGHRS and CDR2 YFSETQ. Supplemented by reference TRBV5-1 and TRBJ2-3, the full variable domain reads KAGVTQTPRYLIKTRGQQVTLSCSPISGHRSVSWYQQTPGQGLQFLFEYFSETQRNKGNFPGRFSGRQFSNSRSEMNVSTLELGDSALYLCASSLEYRGGDTQYFGPGTRLTVL.

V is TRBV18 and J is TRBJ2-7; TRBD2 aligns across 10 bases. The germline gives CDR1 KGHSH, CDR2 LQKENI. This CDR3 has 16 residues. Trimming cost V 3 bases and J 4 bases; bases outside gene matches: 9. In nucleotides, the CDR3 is TGTGCCAGCTCACCTTCGGGAGCGGGAGGGCCATACGAGCAGTACTTC. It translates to CASSPSGAGGPYEQYF.

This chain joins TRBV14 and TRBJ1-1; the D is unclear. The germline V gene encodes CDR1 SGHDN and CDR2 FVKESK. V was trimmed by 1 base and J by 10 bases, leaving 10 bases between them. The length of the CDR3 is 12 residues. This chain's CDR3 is CASSQVGILAFF. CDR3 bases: TGTGCCAGCAGCCAAGTGGGGATCTTAGCTTTCTTT.

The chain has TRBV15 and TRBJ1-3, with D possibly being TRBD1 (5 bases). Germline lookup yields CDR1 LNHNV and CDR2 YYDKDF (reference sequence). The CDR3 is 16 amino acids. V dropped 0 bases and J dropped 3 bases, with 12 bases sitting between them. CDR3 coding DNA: TGTGCCACCAGCAGAGATGCAGGGCCCGGTGGAAACACCATATATTTT. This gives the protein CATSRDAGPGGNTIYF.

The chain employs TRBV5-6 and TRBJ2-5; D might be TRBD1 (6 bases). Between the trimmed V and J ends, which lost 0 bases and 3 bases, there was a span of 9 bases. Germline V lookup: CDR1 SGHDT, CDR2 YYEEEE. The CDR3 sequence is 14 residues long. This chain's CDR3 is CASSLAGTKETQYF. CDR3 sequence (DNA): TGTGCCAGCAGCTTGGCCGGGACAAAAGAGACCCAGTACTTC. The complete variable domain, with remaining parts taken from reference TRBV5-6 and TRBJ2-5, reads DAGVTQSPTHLIKTRGQQVTLRCSPKSGHDTVSWYQQALGQGPQFIFQYYEEEERQRGNFPDRFSGHQFPNYSSELNVNALLLGDSALYLCASSLAGTKETQYFGPGTRLLVL.

The CDR3 DNA follows: TGTGCCAGCAGTGATAGTTCCCTAACTATGGACTACACCTTC. This encodes CASSDSSLTMDYTF. The chain couples TRBV6-1 to TRBJ1-2; D gene uncertain. This CDR3 is built from 14 residues. Germline V gene lookup returns CDR1 MNHNS and CDR2 SASEGT. The V end lost 3 bases, the J end lost 10 bases, and 18 bases lay between the germline ends.

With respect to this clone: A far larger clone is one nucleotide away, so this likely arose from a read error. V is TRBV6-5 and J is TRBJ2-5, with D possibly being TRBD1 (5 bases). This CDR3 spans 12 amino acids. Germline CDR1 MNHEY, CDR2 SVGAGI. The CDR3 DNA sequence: TGTGCCGGCAGTCCAGGGCAAGAGACCCAGTACTTC. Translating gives CAGSPGQETQYF.

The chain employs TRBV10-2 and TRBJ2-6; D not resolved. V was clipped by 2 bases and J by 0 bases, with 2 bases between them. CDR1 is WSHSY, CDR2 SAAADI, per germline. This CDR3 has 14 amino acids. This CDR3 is CASSENSGANVLTF. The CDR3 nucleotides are TGCGCCAGCAGTGAGAACTCTGGGGCCAACGTCCTGACTTTC.

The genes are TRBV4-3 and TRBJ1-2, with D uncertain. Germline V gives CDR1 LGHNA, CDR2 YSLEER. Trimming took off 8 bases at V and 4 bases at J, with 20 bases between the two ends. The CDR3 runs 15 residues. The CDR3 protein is CASQPEKKTGYGYTF. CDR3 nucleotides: TGCGCCAGCCAGCCGGAGAAAAAGACCGGCTATGGCTACACCTTC.

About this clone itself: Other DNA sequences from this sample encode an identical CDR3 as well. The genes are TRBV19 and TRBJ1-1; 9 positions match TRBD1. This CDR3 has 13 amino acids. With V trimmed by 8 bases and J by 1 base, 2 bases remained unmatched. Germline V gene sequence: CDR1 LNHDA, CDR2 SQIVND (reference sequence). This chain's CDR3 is CASSDRGNTEAFF. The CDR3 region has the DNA TGTGCCAGTTCGGACAGGGGGAACACTGAAGCTTTCTTT.

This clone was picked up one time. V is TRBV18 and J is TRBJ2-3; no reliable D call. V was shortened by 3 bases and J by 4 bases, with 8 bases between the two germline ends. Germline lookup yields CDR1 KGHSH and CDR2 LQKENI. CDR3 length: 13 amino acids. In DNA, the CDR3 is TGTGCCAGCTCACCGGGTTTCCCAGATACGCAGTATTTT. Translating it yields CASSPGFPDTQYF.

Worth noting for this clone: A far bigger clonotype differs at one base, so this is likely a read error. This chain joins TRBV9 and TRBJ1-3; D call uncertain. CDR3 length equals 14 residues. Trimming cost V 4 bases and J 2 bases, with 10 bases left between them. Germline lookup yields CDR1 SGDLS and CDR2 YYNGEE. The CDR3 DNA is TGTGCCAGCAGCCTCACTTCTGCTGGAAACACCATATATTTT. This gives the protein CASSLTSAGNTIYF.

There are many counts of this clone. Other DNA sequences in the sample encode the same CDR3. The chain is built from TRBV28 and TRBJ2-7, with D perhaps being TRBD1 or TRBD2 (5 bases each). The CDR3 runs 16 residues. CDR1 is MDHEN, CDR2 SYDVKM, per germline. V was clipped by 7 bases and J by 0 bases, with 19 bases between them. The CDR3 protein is CASKNGASRRSYEQYF. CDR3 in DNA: TGTGCCAGCAAGAACGGGGCTAGCAGACGCTCCTACGAGCAGTACTTC.

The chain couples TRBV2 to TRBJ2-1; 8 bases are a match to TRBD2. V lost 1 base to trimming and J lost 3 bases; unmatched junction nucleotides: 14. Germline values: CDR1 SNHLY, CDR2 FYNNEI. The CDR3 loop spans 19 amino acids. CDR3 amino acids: CASSEEDIERETFYNEQFF. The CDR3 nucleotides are TGTGCCAGCAGTGAAGAGGATATAGAGCGGGAGACCTTCTACAATGAGCAGTTCTTC.

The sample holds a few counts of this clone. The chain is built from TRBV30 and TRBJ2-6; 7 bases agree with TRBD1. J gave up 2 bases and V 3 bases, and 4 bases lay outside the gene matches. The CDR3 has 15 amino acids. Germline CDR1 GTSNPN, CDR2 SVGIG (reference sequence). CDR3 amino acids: CAWRDTGAGANVLTF. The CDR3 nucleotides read TGTGCCTGGAGGGACACAGGGGCTGGGGCCAACGTCCTGACTTTC.

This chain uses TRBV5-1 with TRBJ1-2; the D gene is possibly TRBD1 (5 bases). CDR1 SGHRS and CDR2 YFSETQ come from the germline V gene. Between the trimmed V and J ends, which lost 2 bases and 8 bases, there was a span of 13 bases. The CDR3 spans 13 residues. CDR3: CASSFSGAGGYTF. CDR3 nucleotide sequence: TGCGCCAGCAGCTTCTCCGGGGCGGGAGGCTACACCTTC.